The 25 T cell receptor beta chains below come from one sample, sequenced in a study of CD8 T cells in Susac syndrome. An amount of RNA that ranged from roughly 0.5 to 1 ug was reverse transcribed with random hexamers. TCRdb reprocessed the immunoSEQ multiplex PCR reads with MiXCR, giving one entry per CDR3 protein. Of around 150,000 distinct CDR3 sequences detected, approximately 95% appear once; the ten largest clones hold about 0.18%. Material: CD8+ T cells from PBMCs. The receptor set was obtained from a human donor with Susac syndrome.

The chain employs TRBV12-3 or TRBV12-4 and TRBJ1-2; 7 bases map to TRBD1. The CDR3 is 17 amino acids. The V segment lost 6 bases and the J segment 6 bases; nucleotides outside the gene matches: 19. The CDR3 spells CASSPLQDRASFDGYTF. In DNA, the CDR3 is TGTGCCAGCAGCCCTCTTCAAGACAGGGCTAGTTTTGATGGCTACACCTTC.

The chain joins TRBV20-1 to TRBJ2-7; D ambiguous. Looked up from germline, CDR1 is DFQATT and CDR2 is SNEGSKA (reference sequence). CDR3 length: 13 amino acids. V was shortened by 1 base and J by 4 bases, with 11 bases between the two germline ends. The CDR3 is CSARAPAQYEQYF. CDR3 DNA: TGCAGTGCTAGAGCCCCCGCTCAGTACGAGCAGTACTTC.

The chain is built from TRBV9 and TRBJ2-2; no clear D gene. This CDR3 is built from 15 residues. Germline CDR1 and CDR2: SGDLS and YYNGEE. The V end lost 4 bases, the J end lost 0 bases, and 10 bases lay between the germline ends. The CDR3 region has the DNA TGTGCCAGCAGCTCCCGGGTTTCGAACACCGGGGAGCTGTTTTTT. As protein: CASSSRVSNTGELFF.

Here the CDR3 reads CASSQGWDEQFF. The DNA for the CDR3 is TGTGCCAGCAGTCAGGGTTGGGATGAGCAGTTCTTC. The V call is TRBV2, the J call TRBJ2-1; D perhaps matches TRBD1 (5 bases). Germline V gives CDR1 SNHLY, CDR2 FYNNEI. The CDR3 loop spans 12 amino acids. The germline V and J ends were trimmed by 5 bases and 8 bases, with 10 bases remaining between them.

The chain combines TRBV29-1 with TRBJ2-5; TRBD1 aligns across 9 bases. With 6 bases clipped from V and 2 bases from J, the junction kept 4 bases outside the gene matches. Per germline, CDR1 SQVTM and CDR2 ANQGSEA. CDR3 length: 13 amino acids. The CDR3 region has the DNA TGCAGCGTCTTGGGGACAGGGCAAGAGACCCAGTACTTC. Residues: CSVLGTGQETQYF.

The rearrangement links TRBV20-1 to TRBJ2-1; 9 bases are shared with TRBD2. The CDR3 has 13 residues. CDR1 is DFQATT, CDR2 SNEGSKA, per germline (reference sequence). The junction had 8 bases not matched to a gene; V was cut back by 7 bases and J by 7 bases. The CDR3 loop is CSVLASGINEQFF. Written as DNA, the CDR3 is TGCAGTGTATTGGCTAGCGGGATAAATGAGCAGTTCTTC.

This rearrangement joins TRBV27 to TRBJ2-3; TRBD2 agrees at 12 bases. The CDR3 consists of 16 residues. V was pared by 5 bases and J by 4 bases, with 7 bases of the junction left unmatched. The germline V gene has CDR1 MNHEY and CDR2 SMNVEV (reference sequence). The CDR3 region has the DNA TGTGCCAGCAGTCCAGGACTAGCGGGGACCTCAGATACGCAGTATTTT. It yields the protein CASSPGLAGTSDTQYF.

The rearrangement links TRBV9 to TRBJ1-1, with a tentative D call TRBD1 (6 bases). The V end lost 5 bases, the J end lost 3 bases, and 14 bases lay between the germline ends. Germline V CDR1 and CDR2: SGDLS, YYNGEE. This CDR3 is built from 14 residues. CDR3 in DNA: TGTGCCAGCAGGCAGGGGAGGGGACACACTGAAGCTTTCTTT. This sequence encodes CASRQGRGHTEAFF.

This chain joins TRBV7-9 and TRBJ2-5; D may be TRBD2 (6 bases). This CDR3 contains 16 residues. Germline CDR1 SEHNR, CDR2 FQNEAQ (reference sequence). V was clipped by 6 bases and J by 4 bases, with 21 bases between them. This CDR3 reads CASSRVIMRDGETQYF. DNA for the CDR3: TGTGCCAGCAGTCGTGTCATCATGCGGGATGGAGAGACCCAGTACTTC.

This rearrangement joins TRBV7-8 to TRBJ2-7; D is unclear. Germline V lookup: CDR1 SGHVS, CDR2 FQNEAQ. Trimming shortened V by 1 base and J by 6 bases, and 13 bases separated the two germline ends. The CDR3 is 14 residues long. This CDR3 reads CASSLGGIQSEQYF. The CDR3 DNA follows: TGTGCCAGCAGCTTAGGGGGAATCCAAAGCGAGCAGTACTTC.

The chain couples TRBV6-5 to TRBJ1-1, with TRBD1 identical over 9 bases. J gave up 10 bases and V 7 bases, and 10 bases lay outside the gene matches. Germline V CDR1 and CDR2: MNHEY, SVGAGI. The length of the CDR3 is 13 residues. The CDR3: CASTSQGAGRAFF. CDR3 nucleotides: TGTGCCAGCACCTCACAGGGGGCAGGGAGAGCTTTCTTT.

This rearrangement joins TRBV27 to TRBJ2-5, with D hard to call. The V gene's germline CDR1 is MNHEY and CDR2 SMNVEV (reference sequence). The CDR3 totals 14 residues. The germline V and J ends were trimmed by 2 bases and 1 base, with 8 bases remaining between them. CDR3 DNA: TGTGCCAGCAGTTTAGACGGCCTCCAAGAGACCCAGTACTTC. It translates to CASSLDGLQETQYF.

The chain employs TRBV4-1 and TRBJ2-7; D unclear. There are 11 residues in the CDR3. Germline CDR1 is MGHRA and CDR2 is YSYEKL. Trimming left V 3 bases short and J 6 bases short, with 6 bases between. CDR3 coding DNA: TGCGCCAGCAGCCAGGGTCCCGAGCAGTACTTC. It translates to CASSQGPEQYF.

The J gene is TRBJ2-6, the V gene TRBV4-1, with 9 bases lining up with TRBD1. The junction had 16 bases not matched to a gene; V was cut back by 1 base and J by 3 bases. The CDR3 consists of 21 residues. Germline V CDR1 and CDR2: MGHRA, YSYEKL. CDR3 protein: CASSQGSVGDRGIFGANVLTF. CDR3 nucleotide sequence: TGCGCCAGCAGCCAAGGATCAGTAGGCGACAGGGGGATTTTTGGGGCCAACGTCCTGACTTTC.

The CDR3 spells CSAPGVAGEATYEQYF. The CDR3 region has the DNA TGCAGTGCCCCCGGGGTAGCGGGAGAAGCCACCTACGAGCAGTACTTC. The rearrangement joins TRBV20-1 to TRBJ2-7; 9 nucleotides match TRBD2. CDR3 size: 16 residues. V was pared by 6 bases and J by 2 bases, with 14 bases of the junction left unmatched. Germline V gene lookup returns CDR1 DFQATT and CDR2 SNEGSKA (reference sequence).

The chain is built from TRBV9 and TRBJ2-6; D call uncertain. The V and J ends lost 6 bases and 0 bases respectively, with 7 bases between them. Germline CDR1 and CDR2: SGDLS and YYNGEE. The CDR3 sequence is 14 residues long. The CDR3 sequence is CASTTTSGANVLTF. In DNA form, the CDR3 reads TGTGCCAGCACAACTACCTCTGGGGCCAACGTCCTGACTTTC.

The chain combines TRBV3-1 with TRBJ2-5, with 14 bases fitting TRBD2. The junction had 9 bases not matched to a gene; V was cut back by 5 bases and J by 4 bases. In germline, CDR1 is LGHDT, CDR2 YNNKEL (reference sequence). The CDR3 extends over 17 amino acids. Here the CDR3 DNA reads TGTGCCAGCAGCACACCCGGGACTAGCGGGAGAGGAGAGACCCAGTACTTC. Its translation is CASSTPGTSGRGETQYF.

The chain uses TRBV7-8 and TRBJ2-1; TRBD2 aligns across 7 bases. The CDR3 covers 16 residues. V dropped 5 bases and J dropped 12; count of bases not matched to a gene: 19. Germline V CDR1 and CDR2: SGHVS, FQNEAQ. The CDR3 nucleotides read TGTGCCAGCAGCCCTACGGGGAGTGAGCGGGACGTCCGGCAGTTCTTC. Translated: CASSPTGSERDVRQFF.

The J gene is TRBJ1-2, the V gene TRBV7-8, with D possibly TRBD1 on 5 matching bases. There are 14 residues in the CDR3. From germline, CDR1 is SGHVS and CDR2 FQNEAQ. V lost 1 base and J lost 5, with 11 bases in between. The CDR3 sequence is CASSLGGPGYGYTF. As DNA, the CDR3 is TGTGCCAGCAGCTTAGGAGGGCCAGGGTATGGCTACACCTTC. The full variable domain, its missing parts supplied by reference TRBV7-8 and TRBJ1-2, is GAGVSQSPRYKVAKRGQDVALRCDPISGHVSLFWYQQALGQGPEFLTYFQNEAQLDKSGLPSDRFFAERPEGSVSTLKIQRTQQEDSAVYLCASSLGGPGYGYTFGSGTRLTVV.

V gene TRBV4-1 combines with J gene TRBJ2-1; 11 positions match TRBD2. The CDR3 is 17 residues long. Trimming cost V 1 base and J 3 bases; bases outside gene matches: 5. CDR1 MGHRA and CDR2 YSYEKL come from the germline V gene. The CDR3, as DNA: TGCGCCAGCAGCCAAGCTCACACTAGCGGGGGCTACAATGAGCAGTTCTTC. Residues: CASSQAHTSGGYNEQFF.

In nucleotides, the CDR3 is TGTGCCATCAGGACGACAGGAGACGGCTACACCTTC. This codes for CAIRTTGDGYTF. The V gene is TRBV10-3, the J gene TRBJ1-2; D is perhaps TRBD1 (6 bases). Trimming stripped 6 bases from V and 8 bases from J, with 13 bases between. The CDR3 extends over 12 amino acids. The germline V gene encodes CDR1 ENHRY and CDR2 SYGVKD.

The gene calls are TRBV5-1 and TRBJ2-1; D unresolved. Trimming removed 4 bases at V and 10 bases at J, with 9 bases between. Germline CDR1 reads SGHRS; CDR2 reads YFSETQ. The CDR3 covers 11 residues. As DNA, the CDR3 is TGCGCCAGCAGCCTAGAGTTAGAGCAGTTCTTC. Translating it yields CASSLELEQFF.

The chain combines TRBV9 with TRBJ2-1; D is perhaps TRBD2 (5 bases). Germline V gene data show CDR1 as SGDLS and CDR2 as YYNGEE. Trimming stripped 0 bases from V and 0 bases from J, with 10 bases between. The CDR3 contains 16 residues. The CDR3 reads CASSVGGSHSYNEQFF. Here the CDR3 DNA reads TGTGCCAGCAGCGTAGGAGGGTCCCACTCCTACAATGAGCAGTTCTTC.

The V call is TRBV6-1, the J call TRBJ2-7, with unresolved D. The CDR3 length is 12 residues. Trimming shortened V by 4 bases and J by 2 bases, and 6 bases separated the two germline ends. The germline V gene has CDR1 MNHNS and CDR2 SASEGT. The chain's CDR3 is CASSVAPYEQYF. Here the CDR3 DNA reads TGTGCCAGCAGTGTGGCCCCCTACGAGCAGTACTTC.

This clonotype was seen just once. The chain combines TRBV11-2 with TRBJ1-3; no reliable D call. Germline CDR1 and CDR2: SGHAT and FQNNGV. V lost 1 base to trimming and J lost 3 bases, with 7 bases between them. The CDR3 runs 14 residues. CDR3 coding DNA: TGTGCCAGCAGCTTAGGTCCATATGGAAACACCATATATTTT. Encoded protein: CASSLGPYGNTIYF.